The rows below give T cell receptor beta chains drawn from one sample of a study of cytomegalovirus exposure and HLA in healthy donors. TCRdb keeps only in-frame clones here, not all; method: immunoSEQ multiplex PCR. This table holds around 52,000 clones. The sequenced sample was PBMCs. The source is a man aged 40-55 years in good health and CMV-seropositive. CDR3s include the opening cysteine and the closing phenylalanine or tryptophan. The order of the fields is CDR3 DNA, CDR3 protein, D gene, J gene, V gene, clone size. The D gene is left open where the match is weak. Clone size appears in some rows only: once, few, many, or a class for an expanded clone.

CDR3 DNA: TGTGCCACCAGCAGAGCCGTCGCGACTAGCGGGACACAAAACATTCAGTACTTC
CDR3 protein: CATSRAVATSGTQNIQYF
D gene: TRBD2
J gene: TRBJ2-4
V gene: TRBV15
clone size: -

CDR3 DNA: TGTGCCAGTAACAGGGTTCCCAATTCACCCCTCCACTTT
CDR3 protein: CASNRVPNSPLHF
D gene: -
J gene: TRBJ1-6
V gene: TRBV28
clone size: -

CDR3 DNA: TGTGCCAGCAGCGTAGCGGGGGGTTGGGGGACCCAGTACTTC
CDR3 protein: CASSVAGGWGTQYF
D gene: TRBD2
J gene: TRBJ2-5
V gene: TRBV9
clone size: -

CDR3 DNA: TGTGCCAGCAGCCCCATGGATACAGCTGAAGCTTTCTTT
CDR3 protein: CASSPMDTAEAFF
D gene: -
J gene: TRBJ1-1
V gene: TRBV4-2
clone size: -

CDR3 DNA: TGTGCCAGCAGCGGGGGGAATGAGCAGTTCTTC
CDR3 protein: CASSGGNEQFF
D gene: -
J gene: TRBJ2-1
V gene: TRBV7-3
clone size: -

CDR3 DNA: TGCGCCAGCAGCCAAGATCGGGGGGGCCAAGAGACCCAGTACTTC
CDR3 protein: CASSQDRGGQETQYF
D gene: TRBD2
J gene: TRBJ2-5
V gene: TRBV4-3
clone size: -

CDR3 DNA: TGCGCCAGCTTCCCGGGGGGACCCGCGAACACCGGGGAGCTGTTTTTT
CDR3 protein: CASFPGGPANTGELFF
D gene: TRBD2
J gene: TRBJ2-2
V gene: TRBV5-1
clone size: -

CDR3 DNA: TGTGCCAGCAGCGTAGCTGGACATAACACTGAAGCTTTCTTT
CDR3 protein: CASSVAGHNTEAFF
D gene: -
J gene: TRBJ1-1
V gene: TRBV9
clone size: -

CDR3 DNA: TGCGCCAGCAGCCAAGGAGTAGGCGGGTACGAGCAGTACTTC
CDR3 protein: CASSQGVGGYEQYF
D gene: -
J gene: TRBJ2-7
V gene: TRBV4-1
clone size: -

CDR3 DNA: TGTGCCAGCAGTTTGGGGCAGGGGGGTGCTAATGAAAAACTGTTTTTT
CDR3 protein: CASSLGQGGANEKLFF
D gene: TRBD1
J gene: TRBJ1-4
V gene: TRBV27
clone size: -

CDR3 DNA: TGTGCCAGCAGGCGGGTCGAGGGTTACGATGAGCAGTTCTTC
CDR3 protein: CASRRVEGYDEQFF
D gene: -
J gene: TRBJ2-1
V gene: TRBV6-1
clone size: -

CDR3 DNA: TGCAGCGCCGATGGGGGGTTGTTAGAGACCCAGTACTTC
CDR3 protein: CSADGGLLETQYF
D gene: -
J gene: TRBJ2-5
V gene: TRBV29-1
clone size: -

CDR3 DNA: TGTGCCAGCAGCCCGGGGGGGCCGAACAATGAGCAGTTCTTC
CDR3 protein: CASSPGGPNNEQFF
D gene: TRBD2
J gene: TRBJ2-1
V gene: TRBV7-3
clone size: -

CDR3 DNA: TGTGCCAGCAGTGAAGGTAACAGGGCGAGCGGCTACACCTTC
CDR3 protein: CASSEGNRASGYTF
D gene: -
J gene: TRBJ1-2
V gene: TRBV2
clone size: -

CDR3 DNA: TGTGCCGTGGGTAGCGGGAGCGCAGAGACCCAGTACTTC
CDR3 protein: CAVGSGSAETQYF
D gene: TRBD2
J gene: TRBJ2-5
V gene: TRBV10-3
clone size: -

CDR3 DNA: TGTGCCAGCAGTGACGGGACAGGGGGTGAAAAACTGTTTTTT
CDR3 protein: CASSDGTGGEKLFF
D gene: TRBD1
J gene: TRBJ1-4
V gene: TRBV6-4
clone size: medium-sized

CDR3 DNA: TGCGCCAGCAGCTTGGGTGGACAGGCCACTAACTATGGCTACACCTTC
CDR3 protein: CASSLGGQATNYGYTF
D gene: TRBD1
J gene: TRBJ1-2
V gene: TRBV5-1
clone size: -

CDR3 DNA: TGTGCCTGTCCGGAGCCCTCAGGGGAGGGTCAGTTCTTC
CDR3 protein: CACPEPSGEGQFF
D gene: -
J gene: TRBJ2-1
V gene: TRBV30
clone size: -

CDR3 DNA: TGTGCCAGCAGCTTAGATCCCGGACAGTATAATGAGCAGTTCTTC
CDR3 protein: CASSLDPGQYNEQFF
D gene: -
J gene: TRBJ2-1
V gene: TRBV7-2
clone size: -

CDR3 DNA: TGTGCCAGTAGTGGGATAGGCGGGACGGCCTACAATGAGCAGTTCTTC
CDR3 protein: CASSGIGGTAYNEQFF
D gene: -
J gene: TRBJ2-1
V gene: TRBV19
clone size: -

CDR3 DNA: TGTGCCAGCAGCCAGTCTTCCGTGAACACTGAAGCTTTCTTT
CDR3 protein: CASSQSSVNTEAFF
D gene: -
J gene: TRBJ1-1
V gene: TRBV4-2
clone size: -

CDR3 DNA: TGTGCCAGTAGTGTACAGGGGGCAAATGAAAAACTGTTTTTT
CDR3 protein: CASSVQGANEKLFF
D gene: TRBD1
J gene: TRBJ1-4
V gene: TRBV19
clone size: -

CDR3 DNA: TGTGCCAGCAGCACCAGAGGCGAGGGAAAAAACATTCAGTACTTC
CDR3 protein: CASSTRGEGKNIQYF
D gene: -
J gene: TRBJ2-4
V gene: TRBV27
clone size: -

CDR3 DNA: TGTGCCAGTGACAGGGTAGCAGATACGCAGTATTTT
CDR3 protein: CASDRVADTQYF
D gene: TRBD1
J gene: TRBJ2-3
V gene: TRBV2
clone size: -

CDR3 DNA: TGTGCCAGCAGCGTTGGGCGGGCCACCACAGATACGCAGTATTTT
CDR3 protein: CASSVGRATTDTQYF
D gene: -
J gene: TRBJ2-3
V gene: TRBV9
clone size: -

CDR3 DNA: TGCACCAACCTTCGCGGGGGCTCCTACAATGAGCAGTTCTTC
CDR3 protein: CTNLRGGSYNEQFF
D gene: -
J gene: TRBJ2-1
V gene: TRBV1
clone size: -

CDR3 DNA: TGTGCCATCAGCGCCCCCGGGGTCACAGATACGCAGTATTTT
CDR3 protein: CAISAPGVTDTQYF
D gene: -
J gene: TRBJ2-3
V gene: TRBV10-3
clone size: -

CDR3 DNA: TGTGCCAGCACCGGAGGGACTGAAGCTTTCTTT
CDR3 protein: CASTGGTEAFF
D gene: -
J gene: TRBJ1-1
V gene: TRBV2
clone size: -

CDR3 DNA: TGTGCCAGCAGCGTAGAGGGAGTCGATCAGCCCCAGCATTTT
CDR3 protein: CASSVEGVDQPQHF
D gene: -
J gene: TRBJ1-5
V gene: TRBV9
clone size: -

CDR3 DNA: TGTGCCAGCAGCTTTCAGGCCTACGAGCAGTACTTC
CDR3 protein: CASSFQAYEQYF
D gene: -
J gene: TRBJ2-7
V gene: TRBV13
clone size: -

CDR3 DNA: TGTGCCAGCAGCTTGGACAGTTCCTACGAGCAGTACTTC
CDR3 protein: CASSLDSSYEQYF
D gene: -
J gene: TRBJ2-7
V gene: TRBV7-9
clone size: -

CDR3 DNA: TGTGCCAGCAGTTACACCCGGGACTTCTCCTACGAGCAGTACTTC
CDR3 protein: CASSYTRDFSYEQYF
D gene: -
J gene: TRBJ2-7
V gene: TRBV6-5
clone size: -

CDR3 DNA: TGTGCCAGCAGCACGGTAGCCAAAAACATTCAGTACTTC
CDR3 protein: CASSTVAKNIQYF
D gene: -
J gene: TRBJ2-4
V gene: TRBV7-9
clone size: -

CDR3 DNA: TGTGCCAGCAGCGGTGCTGGCACTGAAGCTTTCTTT
CDR3 protein: CASSGAGTEAFF
D gene: -
J gene: TRBJ1-1
V gene: TRBV27
clone size: -

CDR3 DNA: TGTGCCAGTGGGAGGGGCGGGGCGGACGATTACACTGAAGCTTTCTTT
CDR3 protein: CASGRGGADDYTEAFF
D gene: -
J gene: TRBJ1-1
V gene: TRBV19
clone size: -

CDR3 DNA: TGTGCCAGCAGCGTAGCGGGAGATACGCAGTATTTT
CDR3 protein: CASSVAGDTQYF
D gene: -
J gene: TRBJ2-3
V gene: TRBV9
clone size: -

CDR3 DNA: TGTGCCAGCAGCTCCCGAGGCCCAGACGAGCAGTACTTC
CDR3 protein: CASSSRGPDEQYF
D gene: -
J gene: TRBJ2-7
V gene: TRBV5-4
clone size: -

CDR3 DNA: TGTGCCATCAGCGGGGAGGTAGCGGGGACCCAAGAGACCCAGTACTTC
CDR3 protein: CAISGEVAGTQETQYF
D gene: TRBD2
J gene: TRBJ2-5
V gene: TRBV10-3
clone size: -

CDR3 DNA: TGTGCCAGCAGCTTAGGGGGGGGGTCCAAGCAGTTCTTC
CDR3 protein: CASSLGGGSKQFF
D gene: TRBD2
J gene: TRBJ2-1
V gene: TRBV7-9
clone size: -

CDR3 DNA: TGTGCCTGGGACAGGGAGCACGATACGCAGTATTTT
CDR3 protein: CAWDREHDTQYF
D gene: TRBD1
J gene: TRBJ2-3
V gene: TRBV30
clone size: -

CDR3 DNA: TGTGCCTGGAGGTTAGGACTAGCGACAGATACGCAGTATTTT
CDR3 protein: CAWRLGLATDTQYF
D gene: TRBD2
J gene: TRBJ2-3
V gene: TRBV30
clone size: -

CDR3 DNA: TGTGCCAGCAGCTTATTGGGCAGACCCTACGAGCAGTACTTC
CDR3 protein: CASSLLGRPYEQYF
D gene: -
J gene: TRBJ2-7
V gene: TRBV11-2
clone size: -

CDR3 DNA: TGTGCCAGTATCCCGACAGGGTGGAGGACAGATACGCAGTATTTT
CDR3 protein: CASIPTGWRTDTQYF
D gene: TRBD1
J gene: TRBJ2-3
V gene: TRBV19
clone size: -

CDR3 DNA: TGTGCCAGCAGGTCTATTCAGGCGCCCTCCTACGAGCAGTACTTC
CDR3 protein: CASRSIQAPSYEQYF
D gene: -
J gene: TRBJ2-7
V gene: TRBV27
clone size: -

CDR3 DNA: TGTGCCAGCAGCCCGTCCACAGGGGGCTATGGCTACACCTTC
CDR3 protein: CASSPSTGGYGYTF
D gene: TRBD1
J gene: TRBJ1-2
V gene: TRBV11-2
clone size: -

CDR3 DNA: TGTGCCAGCAGCTCGGGACTAGCGAACAATGAGCAGTTCTTC
CDR3 protein: CASSSGLANNEQFF
D gene: TRBD2
J gene: TRBJ2-1
V gene: TRBV7-2
clone size: -

CDR3 DNA: TGCGCCAGCAGTCTGAGCGCGATCCGAGATACGCAGTATTTT
CDR3 protein: CASSLSAIRDTQYF
D gene: -
J gene: TRBJ2-3
V gene: TRBV5-1
clone size: -

CDR3 DNA: TGTGCCAGCAGTTTATTTGAGTGGACAGGGGAGGTAGGGTTCAAGGAAAAACTGTTTTTT
CDR3 protein: CASSLFEWTGEVGFKEKLFF
D gene: TRBD1
J gene: TRBJ1-4
V gene: TRBV28
clone size: -